A single sample is the source of the 28 T cell receptor beta chains below, sequenced in a study of blood T cell repertoires in COVID-19. The method was immunoSEQ multiplex PCR; TCRdb's version includes in-frame clones alone and lacks a portion of them. Here the sample spans more than 90,000 clones, roughly 85% being singletons. Specimen: peripheral blood. The receptors were sampled from a woman in her sixties or seventies with active or convalescent COVID-19.

The chain employs TRBV11-2 and TRBJ2-1; D remains unclear. V was pared by 1 base and J by 9 bases, with 10 bases between. Germline V gene data show CDR1 as SGHAT and CDR2 as FQNNGV. The CDR3 length is 13 residues. This CDR3 reads CASSLVPGGEQFF. Written as DNA, the CDR3 is TGTGCCAGCAGCTTAGTCCCGGGTGGTGAGCAGTTCTTC.

The genes are TRBV2 and TRBJ1-1; 8 bases align to TRBD1. Germline loops: CDR1 SNHLY, CDR2 FYNNEI. The trim removed 10 bases at V and 5 bases at J, leaving 3 bases unmatched. The CDR3 spans 11 residues. The CDR3 coding sequence is TGTGCCACCAGGGGGCAGACTGAAGCTTTCTTT. Its translation: CATRGQTEAFF.

The V gene is TRBV5-1, the J gene TRBJ1-4; TRBD1 matches at 7 bases. V shed 4 bases, J shed 7 bases, and the junction held 10 bases outside the gene matches. The germline CDR1 and CDR2 sequences are SGHRS and YFSETQ. The CDR3 length is 15 residues. CDR3 sequence: CASSVGGKLGEKLFF. The CDR3 DNA sequence: TGCGCCAGCAGCGTAGGGGGCAAGCTTGGTGAAAAACTGTTTTTT.

This chain links TRBV19 with TRBJ2-5, with 9 positions matching TRBD2. In germline, CDR1 is LNHDA, CDR2 SQIVND (reference sequence). V shed 3 bases and J 3 bases; nucleotides not matched to a gene: 2. The CDR3 runs 14 residues. For the CDR3, the DNA is TGTGCCAGTAGTATGACTAGCGGAAAAGAGACCCAGTACTTC. Translated: CASSMTSGKETQYF. Filled out from reference TRBV19 and TRBJ2-5, the complete variable domain reads DGGITQSPKYLFRKEGQNVTLSCEQNLNHDAMYWYRQDPGQGLRLIYYSQIVNDFQKGDIAEGYSVSREKKESFPLTVTSAQKNPTAFYLCASSMTSGKETQYFGPGTRLLVL.

The rearrangement uses TRBV7-9 and TRBJ1-1; weak D call: TRBD1 (5 bases). Germline lookup yields CDR1 SEHNR and CDR2 FQNEAQ (reference sequence). V was trimmed by 8 bases and J by 0 bases, leaving 13 bases between them. The CDR3 sequence is 14 residues long. CDR3 in DNA: TGTGCCAGCCCTGGGGGGATCATGAACACTGAAGCTTTCTTT. It translates to CASPGGIMNTEAFF.

This clone was recorded only once. The chain carries TRBV2 and TRBJ1-5; tentative D call: TRBD1 (6 bases). This CDR3 is built from 14 residues. CDR1 and CDR2 (germline): SNHLY, FYNNEI. Trimming shortened V by 6 bases and J by 3 bases, and 12 bases separated the two germline ends. Here the CDR3 reads CASRETGNNQPQHF. CDR3 nucleotides: TGTGCCAGCAGGGAAACAGGGAACAATCAGCCCCAGCATTTT.

The genes are TRBV5-4 and TRBJ1-1; TRBD1 might be the D (5 bases). The CDR3 runs to 14 residues. Germline CDR1 and CDR2: SGHNT and YYREEE (reference sequence). The V gene lost 4 bases and the J gene lost 7 bases, with 17 bases spanning the gap. CDR3 loop: CASSPSWGDGEAFF. The CDR3 region has the DNA TGTGCCAGCAGCCCCTCATGGGGCGATGGTGAAGCTTTCTTT. Full variable domain (missing parts from reference TRBV5-4 and TRBJ1-1): ETGVTQSPTHLIKTRGQQVTLRCSSQSGHNTVSWYQQALGQGPQFIFQYYREEENGRGNFPPRFSGLQFPNYSSELNVNALELDDSALYLCASSPSWGDGEAFFGQGTRLTVV.

The chain has TRBV19 and TRBJ2-3, with 9 bases lining up with TRBD2. This CDR3 spans 15 amino acids. The germline CDR1 and CDR2 sequences are LNHDA and SQIVND (reference sequence). Germline trimming cut 3 bases from V and 5 bases from J; bases unmatched to any gene: 6. CDR3: CASSIGTSHQDTQYF. The CDR3 nucleotides read TGTGCCAGTAGTATCGGGACTAGCCACCAAGATACGCAGTATTTT. Complete variable domain (other parts from reference TRBV19 and TRBJ2-3): DGGITQSPKYLFRKEGQNVTLSCEQNLNHDAMYWYRQDPGQGLRLIYYSQIVNDFQKGDIAEGYSVSREKKESFPLTVTSAQKNPTAFYLCASSIGTSHQDTQYFGPGTRLTVL.

The V gene is TRBV28, the J gene TRBJ1-5, with a possible D match to TRBD1 (5 bases). The CDR3 runs 13 residues. Trimming shortened V by 7 bases and J by 11 bases, and 18 bases separated the two germline ends. Looked up from germline, CDR1 is MDHEN and CDR2 is SYDVKM. CDR3 residues: CASTDPGIRAQHF. The DNA of the CDR3 is TGTGCCAGCACCGACCCAGGGATTCGTGCCCAGCATTTT.

The chain recombines TRBV20-1 with TRBJ1-1; D gene uncertain. Trimming took off 3 bases at V and 1 base at J, with 6 bases between the two ends. The CDR3 contains 12 residues. Germline V gives CDR1 DFQATT, CDR2 SNEGSKA (reference sequence). In nucleotides, the CDR3 is TGCAGTGCTAGTAGACAGAACACTGAAGCTTTCTTT. Its translation is CSASRQNTEAFF.

The V gene is TRBV2, the J gene TRBJ1-5; TRBD1 matches at 7 bases. This CDR3 is 15 amino acids long. Germline V CDR1 and CDR2: SNHLY, FYNNEI. V lost 1 base and J lost 6; bases outside the gene matches: 6. The CDR3 region is CASSEDRGTSQPQHF. DNA of the CDR3: TGTGCCAGCAGTGAAGACAGGGGAACCTCTCAGCCCCAGCATTTT.

The chain couples TRBV10-3 to TRBJ2-1; 7 bases fit TRBD2. Germline V gene data show CDR1 as ENHRY and CDR2 as SYGVKD. Trimming cost V 7 bases and J 2 bases; bases outside gene matches: 2. This CDR3 is 13 amino acids long. CDR3 nucleotides: TGTGCCATCAAGAGCGGGACCTACAATGAGCAGTTCTTC. As protein: CAIKSGTYNEQFF.

The chain has TRBV12-5 and TRBJ2-5, with TRBD1 as a possible D gene (5 bases). Per the germline V gene, CDR1 is LGHNT and CDR2 is FRNRAP. CDR3 length: 12 amino acids. V was shortened by 5 bases and J by 6 bases, with 10 bases between the two germline ends. The CDR3: CASGLWTQTQYF. The CDR3 nucleotides are TGTGCTAGTGGTCTTTGGACACAGACCCAGTACTTC. The entire variable domain, with the rest obtained from reference TRBV12-5 and TRBJ2-5, is as follows: DARVTQTPRHKVTEMGQEVTMRCQPILGHNTVFWYRQTMMQGLELLAYFRNRAPLDDSGMPKDRFSAEMPDATLATLKIQPSEPRDSAVYFCASGLWTQTQYFGPGTRLLVL.

CDR3 in amino acids: CASSQSQGANTEAFF. DNA of the CDR3: TGTGCCAGCAGCCAATCCCAAGGGGCAAACACTGAAGCTTTCTTT. The rearrangement uses TRBV3-1 (or the pseudogene TRBV3-2) and TRBJ1-1; D is perhaps TRBD1 (5 bases). The CDR3 runs 15 residues. V lost 2 bases, J lost 2 bases, and 12 bases lay in between. The germline V gene has CDR1 LGHDT and CDR2 YNNKEL (reference sequence).

The rearrangement uses TRBV6-5 and TRBJ1-6, with D possibly matching TRBD1 (6 bases). Germline V CDR1 and CDR2: MNHEY, SVGAGI. V was pared by 4 bases and J by 10 bases, with 14 bases between. CDR3 length: 14 residues. In DNA, the CDR3 is TGTGCCAGCAGTTCTGGACAGAAAGTATCACCCCTCCACTTT. Translating it yields CASSSGQKVSPLHF.

The V gene is TRBV5-1, the J gene TRBJ1-4; 8 bases line up with TRBD1. The CDR3 totals 15 residues. J gave up 6 bases and V 5 bases, and 9 bases lay outside the gene matches. Germline V CDR1 and CDR2: SGHRS, YFSETQ. CDR3 nucleotides: TGCGCCAGCAGGTTTAACGGACAGGGCGATGAAAAACTGTTTTTT. Translation gives CASRFNGQGDEKLFF.

This clone was seen just once. This chain links TRBV28 with TRBJ1-2, with 7 bases aligning to TRBD1. Germline assignment: CDR1 MDHEN and CDR2 SYDVKM. The CDR3 is made up of 13 amino acids. V trimming: 5 bases; J trimming: 3 bases; junction bases outside the gene matches: 3. The DNA for the CDR3 is TGTGCCAGCAGTCCCGGGACAGACTATGGCTACACCTTC. Translation: CASSPGTDYGYTF.

This clone was counted between two and nine times. This chain joins TRBV7-2 and TRBJ2-1; 9 bases match TRBD1. After removal of 5 bases from V and 5 bases from J, the junction contained 7 bases not matched to a gene. The CDR3 consists of 15 residues. The germline V gene encodes CDR1 SGHTA and CDR2 FQGNSA. CDR3 in DNA: TGTGCCAGCAGCCATTCAACAGGGGGCCACAATGAGCAGTTCTTC. It specifies CASSHSTGGHNEQFF.

This CDR3 is CASSLAWTGSQPQHF. The CDR3 DNA is TGTGCCAGCAGCTTGGCCTGGACAGGGAGCCAGCCCCAGCATTTT. The chain is built from TRBV27 and TRBJ1-5; 8 bases align to TRBD1. The CDR3 contains 15 residues. The V gene's germline CDR1 is MNHEY and CDR2 SMNVEV (reference sequence). Trimming at V came to 6 bases and at J to 7 bases, leaving 11 bases not matched to a gene.

The V and J genes are TRBV11-2 and TRBJ1-4, with TRBD1 matching over 9 bases. The CDR3 covers 16 residues. The V and J ends lost 5 bases and 8 bases, in that order; junction bases with no gene match: 12. From germline, CDR1 is SGHAT and CDR2 FQNNGV. The CDR3 sequence is CASSTYRDRVVEKLFF. Written as DNA, the CDR3 is TGTGCCAGCAGCACATACCGGGACAGGGTGGTAGAAAAACTGTTTTTT.

V and J are TRBV19 and TRBJ2-2, with TRBD1 matching 7 bases. CDR1 and CDR2 from the germline V gene are LNHDA and SQIVND (reference sequence). Losses at the gene ends were 8 bases for V and 1 base for J; bases not matched to a gene: 10. The length of the CDR3 is 16 residues. The CDR3 here is CASSRQGPQNTGELFF. The CDR3 coding sequence is TGTGCCAGTTCCAGACAGGGCCCCCAGAACACCGGGGAGCTGTTTTTT.

This clone came up once. This rearrangement joins TRBV28 to TRBJ2-7, with D possibly being TRBD1 (6 bases). The V gene lost 4 bases and the J gene lost 5 bases, with 9 bases spanning the gap. CDR3 size: 12 residues. Germline assignment: CDR1 MDHEN and CDR2 SYDVKM. The CDR3 DNA follows: TGTGCCAGCAGTTCCCGACAGGACGAGCAGTACTTC. Protein: CASSSRQDEQYF.

This chain joins TRBV2 and TRBJ1-2; possible D gene TRBD1, 5 bases. CDR1 is SNHLY and CDR2 is FYNNEI in the germline V gene. The CDR3 runs to 12 residues. V shed 5 bases and J shed 5 bases, with 9 bases lying between them. CDR3 nucleotide sequence: TGTGCCAGCAGTAGGCAGGGATATGGCTACACCTTC. Encoded protein: CASSRQGYGYTF.

DNA for the CDR3: TGTGCCAGCAGCCAATACACAGGGAACACTGAAGCTTTCTTT. Protein product: CASSQYTGNTEAFF. The chain has TRBV4-2 and TRBJ1-1, with D possibly being TRBD1 (5 bases). The germline CDR1 and CDR2 sequences are LGHNA and YNFKEQ. V dropped 2 bases and J dropped 1 base, with 8 bases sitting between them. CDR3 size: 14 residues.

The chain recombines TRBV9 with TRBJ2-1; 9 bases agree with TRBD2. This CDR3 comprises 15 residues. Germline CDR1 reads SGDLS; CDR2 reads YYNGEE. V was pared by 0 bases and J by 6 bases, with 4 bases of the junction left unmatched. The CDR3: CASSVVASGANEQFF. As DNA, the CDR3 is TGTGCCAGCAGCGTAGTGGCTAGCGGGGCCAATGAGCAGTTCTTC. The variable domain in full, completed from reference TRBV9 and TRBJ2-1, reads DSGVTQTPKHLITATGQRVTLRCSPRSGDLSVYWYQQSLDQGLQFLIQYYNGEERAKGNILERFSAQQFPDLHSELNLSSLELGDSALYFCASSVVASGANEQFFGPGTRLTVL.

This chain joins TRBV6-5 and TRBJ1-3, with TRBD1 as a possible D gene (6 bases). Germline assignment: CDR1 MNHEY and CDR2 SVGAGI. V lost 6 bases to trimming and J lost 0 bases, with 9 bases between them. This CDR3 comprises 14 residues. CDR3 region: CASSDRFSGNTIYF. The CDR3 DNA is TGTGCCAGCAGCGACAGGTTCTCTGGAAACACCATATATTTT.

V and J are TRBV18 and TRBJ2-5; D is possibly TRBD1 (5 bases). Germline CDR1 reads KGHSH; CDR2 reads LQKENI. V lost 0 bases and J lost 3, with 11 bases in between. The CDR3 length is 15 residues. This CDR3 is CASSPPKGPKETQYF. The DNA for the CDR3 is TGTGCCAGCTCACCACCGAAGGGGCCAAAAGAGACCCAGTACTTC. Combining the CDR3 with reference TRBV18 and TRBJ2-5 gives the whole variable domain NAGVMQNPRHLVRRRGQEARLRCSPMKGHSHVYWYRQLPEEGLKFMVYLQKENIIDESGMPKERFSAEFPKEGPSILRIQQVVRGDSAAYFCASSPPKGPKETQYFGPGTRLLVL.

Only a few counts were recorded for this clone. This chain connects TRBV19 to TRBJ2-7, with a weak D call TRBD1 (5 bases). The V and J ends lost 5 bases and 3 bases respectively, with 20 bases between them. From germline, CDR1 is LNHDA and CDR2 SQIVND (reference sequence). The CDR3 is 16 residues long. CDR3: CASSHSPYDRIYEQYF. The CDR3 DNA is TGTGCCAGTAGTCACTCGCCCTACGACAGAATCTACGAGCAGTACTTC.